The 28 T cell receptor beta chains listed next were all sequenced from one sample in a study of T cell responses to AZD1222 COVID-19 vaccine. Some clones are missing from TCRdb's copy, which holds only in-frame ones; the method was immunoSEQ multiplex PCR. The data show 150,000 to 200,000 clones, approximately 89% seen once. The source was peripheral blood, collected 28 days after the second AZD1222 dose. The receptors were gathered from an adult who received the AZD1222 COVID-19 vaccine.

This CDR3 reads CATSDSGTGTADTQYF. The CDR3 DNA sequence: TGTGCCACCAGTGACTCCGGGACAGGGACCGCAGATACGCAGTATTTT. J is TRBJ2-3 and V is TRBV24-1, with 9 nucleotides matching TRBD1. J lost 4 bases, V lost 4 bases, and 8 bases had no gene match. Per the germline V gene, CDR1 is KGHDR and CDR2 is SFDVKD. The CDR3 has 16 residues.

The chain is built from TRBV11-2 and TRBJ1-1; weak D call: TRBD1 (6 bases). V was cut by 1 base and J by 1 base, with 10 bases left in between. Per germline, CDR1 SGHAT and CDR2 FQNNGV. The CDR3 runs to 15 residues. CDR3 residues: CASSLGGRGNTEAFF. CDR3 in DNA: TGTGCCAGCAGCTTAGGGGGCAGGGGGAACACTGAAGCTTTCTTT.

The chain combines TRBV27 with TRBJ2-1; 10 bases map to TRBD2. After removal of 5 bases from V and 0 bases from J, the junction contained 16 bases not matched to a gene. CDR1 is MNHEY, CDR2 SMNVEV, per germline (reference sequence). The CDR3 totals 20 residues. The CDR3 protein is CASSSTPPGLAPSSYNEQFF. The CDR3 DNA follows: TGTGCCAGCAGTAGTACTCCTCCGGGACTAGCGCCCAGCTCCTACAATGAGCAGTTCTTC.

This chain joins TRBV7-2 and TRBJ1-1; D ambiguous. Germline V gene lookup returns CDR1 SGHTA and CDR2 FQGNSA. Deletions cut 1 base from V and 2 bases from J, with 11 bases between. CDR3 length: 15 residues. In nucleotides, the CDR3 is TGTGCCAGCAGCTTAGTGTCGGATGGAAACACTGAAGCTTTCTTT. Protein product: CASSLVSDGNTEAFF.

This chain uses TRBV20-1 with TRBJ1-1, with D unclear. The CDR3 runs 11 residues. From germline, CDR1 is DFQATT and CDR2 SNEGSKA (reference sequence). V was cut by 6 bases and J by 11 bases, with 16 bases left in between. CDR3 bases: TGCAGTGCATTGGGTGTTCGCTCCGCTTTCTTT. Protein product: CSALGVRSAFF.

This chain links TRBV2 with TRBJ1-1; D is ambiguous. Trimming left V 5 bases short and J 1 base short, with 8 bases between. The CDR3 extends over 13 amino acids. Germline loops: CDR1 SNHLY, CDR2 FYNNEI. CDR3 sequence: CASSLGPNTEAFF. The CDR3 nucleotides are TGTGCCAGCAGTTTGGGCCCGAACACTGAAGCTTTCTTT.

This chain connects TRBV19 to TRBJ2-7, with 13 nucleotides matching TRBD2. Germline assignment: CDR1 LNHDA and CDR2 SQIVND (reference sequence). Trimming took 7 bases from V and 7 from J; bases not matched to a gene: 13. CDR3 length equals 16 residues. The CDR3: CASTWTSGGVFGEQYF. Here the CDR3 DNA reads TGTGCCAGTACCTGGACTAGCGGGGGTGTCTTTGGAGAGCAGTACTTC.

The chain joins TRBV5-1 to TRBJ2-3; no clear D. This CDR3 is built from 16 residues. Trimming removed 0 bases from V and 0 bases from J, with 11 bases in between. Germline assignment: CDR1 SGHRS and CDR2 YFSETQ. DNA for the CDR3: TGCGCCAGCAGCTTGGGGCAGATCTTGAGCACAGATACGCAGTATTTT. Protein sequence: CASSLGQILSTDTQYF.

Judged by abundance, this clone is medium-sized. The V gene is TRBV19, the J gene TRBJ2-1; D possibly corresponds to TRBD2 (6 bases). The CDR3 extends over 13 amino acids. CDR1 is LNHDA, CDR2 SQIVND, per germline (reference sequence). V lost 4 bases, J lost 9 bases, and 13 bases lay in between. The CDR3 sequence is CASSTRGLGEQFF. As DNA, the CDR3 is TGTGCCAGTAGTACGCGGGGCCTAGGTGAGCAGTTCTTC.

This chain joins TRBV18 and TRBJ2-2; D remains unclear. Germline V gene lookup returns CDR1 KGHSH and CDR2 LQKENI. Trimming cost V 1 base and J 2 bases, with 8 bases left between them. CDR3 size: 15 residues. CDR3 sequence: CASSPLIGNTGELFF. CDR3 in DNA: TGTGCCAGCTCACCACTTATCGGCAACACCGGGGAGCTGTTTTTT.

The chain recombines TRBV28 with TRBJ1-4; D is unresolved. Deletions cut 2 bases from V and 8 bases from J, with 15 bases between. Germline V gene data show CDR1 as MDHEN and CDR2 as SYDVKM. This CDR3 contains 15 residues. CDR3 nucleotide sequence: TGTGCCAGCAGTTTAATGGGCCCCCTGGGGGAAAAACTGTTTTTT. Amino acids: CASSLMGPLGEKLFF.

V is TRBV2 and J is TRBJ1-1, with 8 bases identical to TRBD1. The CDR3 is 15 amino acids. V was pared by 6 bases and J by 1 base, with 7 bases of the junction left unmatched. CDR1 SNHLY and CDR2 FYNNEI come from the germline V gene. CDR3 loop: CASRYSGQGNTEAFF. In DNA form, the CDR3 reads TGTGCCAGCAGATACTCCGGACAGGGGAACACTGAAGCTTTCTTT.

Here the CDR3 DNA reads TGTGCCAGCAGCCAAGTCGGCGGGACCTACGAGCAGTACTTC. The encoded protein is CASSQVGGTYEQYF. The rearrangement joins TRBV3-1 (or the pseudogene TRBV3-2) to TRBJ2-7, with D perhaps matching TRBD2 (6 bases). Trimming pared 1 base from V and 2 bases from J, leaving 9 bases between. The CDR3 spans 14 residues. Germline values: CDR1 LGHDT, CDR2 YNNKEL (reference sequence).

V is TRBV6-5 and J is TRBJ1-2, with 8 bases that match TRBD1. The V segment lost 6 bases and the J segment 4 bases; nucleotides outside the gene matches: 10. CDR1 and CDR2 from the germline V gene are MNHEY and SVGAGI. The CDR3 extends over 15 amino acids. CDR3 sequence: CASRSTGTGLYGYTF. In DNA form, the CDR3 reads TGTGCCAGCAGGTCCACCGGGACAGGCCTCTATGGCTACACCTTC.

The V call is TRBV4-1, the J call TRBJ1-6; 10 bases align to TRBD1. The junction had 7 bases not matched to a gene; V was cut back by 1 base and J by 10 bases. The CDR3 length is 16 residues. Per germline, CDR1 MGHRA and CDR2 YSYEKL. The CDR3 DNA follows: TGCGCCAGCAGCCAAGCCGGGACAGGGGTAGGATCACCCCTCCACTTT. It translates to CASSQAGTGVGSPLHF.

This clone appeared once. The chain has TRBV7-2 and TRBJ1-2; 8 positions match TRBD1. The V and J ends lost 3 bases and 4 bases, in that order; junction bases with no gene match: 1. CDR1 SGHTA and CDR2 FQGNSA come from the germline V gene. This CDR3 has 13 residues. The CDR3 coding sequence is TGTGCCAGCAGCTTGGACAGGGTCTATGGCTACACCTTC. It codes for CASSLDRVYGYTF.

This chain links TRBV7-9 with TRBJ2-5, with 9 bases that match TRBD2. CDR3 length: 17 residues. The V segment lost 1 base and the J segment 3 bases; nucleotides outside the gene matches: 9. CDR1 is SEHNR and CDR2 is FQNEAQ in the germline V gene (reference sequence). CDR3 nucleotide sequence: TGTGCCAGCAGCTTAGAGCGTCTAGCGGGATTCGAAGAGACCCAGTACTTC. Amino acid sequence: CASSLERLAGFEETQYF.

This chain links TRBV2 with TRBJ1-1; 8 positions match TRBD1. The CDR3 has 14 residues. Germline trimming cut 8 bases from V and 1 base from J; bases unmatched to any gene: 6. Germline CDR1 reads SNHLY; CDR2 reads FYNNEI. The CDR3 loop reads CASHRTGRNTEAFF. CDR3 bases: TGTGCCAGCCATCGGACAGGGCGGAACACTGAAGCTTTCTTT. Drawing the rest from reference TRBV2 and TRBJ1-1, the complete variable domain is EPEVTQTPSHQVTQMGQEVILRCVPISNHLYFYWYRQILGQKVEFLVSFYNNEISEKSEIFDDQFSVERPDGSNFTLKIRSTKLEDSAMYFCASHRTGRNTEAFFGQGTRLTVV.

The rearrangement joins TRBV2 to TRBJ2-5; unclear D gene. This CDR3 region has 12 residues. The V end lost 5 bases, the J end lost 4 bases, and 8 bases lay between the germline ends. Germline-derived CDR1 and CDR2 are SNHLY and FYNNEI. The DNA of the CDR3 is TGTGCCAGCAGTCGGACCTTAGAGACCCAGTACTTC. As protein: CASSRTLETQYF.

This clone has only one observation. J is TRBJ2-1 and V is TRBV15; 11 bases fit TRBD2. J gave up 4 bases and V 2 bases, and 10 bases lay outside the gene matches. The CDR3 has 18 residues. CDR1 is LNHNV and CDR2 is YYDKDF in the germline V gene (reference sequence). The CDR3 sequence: CATSRRSPGTSGYNEQFF. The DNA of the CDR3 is TGTGCCACCAGCAGAAGGTCCCCGGGGACTAGCGGTTACAATGAGCAGTTCTTC.

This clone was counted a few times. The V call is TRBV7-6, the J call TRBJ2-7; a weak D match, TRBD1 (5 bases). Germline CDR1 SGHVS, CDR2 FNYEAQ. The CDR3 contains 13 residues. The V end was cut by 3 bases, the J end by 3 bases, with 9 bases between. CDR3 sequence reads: CASSLGPSYEQYF. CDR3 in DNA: TGTGCCAGCAGCTTGGGGCCGAGCTACGAGCAGTACTTC.

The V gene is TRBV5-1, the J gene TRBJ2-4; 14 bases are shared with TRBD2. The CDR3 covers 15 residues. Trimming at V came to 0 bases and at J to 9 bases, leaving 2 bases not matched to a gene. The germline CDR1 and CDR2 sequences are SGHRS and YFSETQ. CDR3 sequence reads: CASSLGLAGGGIQYF. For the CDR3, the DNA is TGCGCCAGCAGCTTGGGACTAGCGGGAGGGGGCATTCAGTACTTC.

This CDR3 reads CAISTDPNYGYTF. As DNA, the CDR3 is TGTGCCATCTCCACAGACCCTAACTATGGCTACACCTTC. This chain connects TRBV10-3 to TRBJ1-2; D is undetermined. The germline gives CDR1 ENHRY, CDR2 SYGVKD. The V gene lost 8 bases and the J gene lost 0 bases, with 10 bases spanning the gap. There are 13 residues in the CDR3.

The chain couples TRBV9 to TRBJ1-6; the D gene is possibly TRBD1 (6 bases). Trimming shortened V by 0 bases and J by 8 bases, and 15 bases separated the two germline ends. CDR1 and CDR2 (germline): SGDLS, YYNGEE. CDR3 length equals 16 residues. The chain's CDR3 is CASSVGYAGEDSPLHF. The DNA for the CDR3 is TGTGCCAGCAGCGTAGGGTACGCAGGGGAGGATTCACCCCTCCACTTT.

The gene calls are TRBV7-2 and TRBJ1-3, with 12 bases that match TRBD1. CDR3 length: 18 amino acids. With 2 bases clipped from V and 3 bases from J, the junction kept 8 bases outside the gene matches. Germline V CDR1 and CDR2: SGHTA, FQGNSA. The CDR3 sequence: CASSLPGQGALGGNTIYF. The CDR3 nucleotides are TGTGCCAGCAGCTTACCGGGACAGGGGGCACTGGGTGGAAACACCATATATTTT.

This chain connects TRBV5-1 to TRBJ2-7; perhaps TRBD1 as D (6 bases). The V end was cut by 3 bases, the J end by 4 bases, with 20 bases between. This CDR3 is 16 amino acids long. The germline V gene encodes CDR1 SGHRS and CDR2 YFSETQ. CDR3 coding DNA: TGCGCCAGCAGCTCCCCTACTGTTGGGGGCCCTTACGAGCAGTACTTC. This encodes CASSSPTVGGPYEQYF. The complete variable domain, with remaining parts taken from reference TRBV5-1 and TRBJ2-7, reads KAGVTQTPRYLIKTRGQQVTLSCSPISGHRSVSWYQQTPGQGLQFLFEYFSETQRNKGNFPGRFSGRQFSNSRSEMNVSTLELGDSALYLCASSSPTVGGPYEQYFGPGTRLTVT.

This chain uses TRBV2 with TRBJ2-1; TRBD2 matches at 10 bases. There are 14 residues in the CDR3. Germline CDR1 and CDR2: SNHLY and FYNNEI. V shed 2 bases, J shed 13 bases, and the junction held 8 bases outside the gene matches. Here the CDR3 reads CASSERLAGALQFF. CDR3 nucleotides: TGTGCCAGCAGTGAAAGGCTAGCGGGAGCCCTCCAGTTCTTC.

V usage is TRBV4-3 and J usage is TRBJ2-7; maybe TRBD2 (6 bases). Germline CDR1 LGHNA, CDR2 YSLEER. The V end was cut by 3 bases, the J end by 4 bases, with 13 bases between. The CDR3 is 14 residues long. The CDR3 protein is CASSQGAGLYEQYF. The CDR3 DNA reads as TGCGCCAGCAGCCAGGGTGCGGGGTTATACGAGCAGTACTTC.